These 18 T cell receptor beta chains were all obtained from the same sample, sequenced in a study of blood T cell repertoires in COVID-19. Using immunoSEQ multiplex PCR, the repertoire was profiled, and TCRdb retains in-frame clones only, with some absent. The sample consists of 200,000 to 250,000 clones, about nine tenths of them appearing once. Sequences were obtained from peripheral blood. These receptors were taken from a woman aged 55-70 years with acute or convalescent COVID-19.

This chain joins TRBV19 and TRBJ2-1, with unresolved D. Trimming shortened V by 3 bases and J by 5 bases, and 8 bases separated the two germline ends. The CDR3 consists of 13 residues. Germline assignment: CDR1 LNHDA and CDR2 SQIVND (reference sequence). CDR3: CASSIAFDNEQFF. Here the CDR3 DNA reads TGTGCCAGTAGTATCGCGTTCGACAATGAGCAGTTCTTC. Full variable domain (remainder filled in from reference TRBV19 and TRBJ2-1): DGGITQSPKYLFRKEGQNVTLSCEQNLNHDAMYWYRQDPGQGLRLIYYSQIVNDFQKGDIAEGYSVSREKKESFPLTVTSAQKNPTAFYLCASSIAFDNEQFFGPGTRLTVL.

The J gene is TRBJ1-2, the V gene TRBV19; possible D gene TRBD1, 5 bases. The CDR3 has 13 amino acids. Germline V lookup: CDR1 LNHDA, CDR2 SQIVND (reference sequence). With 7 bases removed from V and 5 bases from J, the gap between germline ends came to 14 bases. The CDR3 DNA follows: TGTGCCAGTATGGGGCTAGGCTTATATGGCTACACCTTC. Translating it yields CASMGLGLYGYTF.

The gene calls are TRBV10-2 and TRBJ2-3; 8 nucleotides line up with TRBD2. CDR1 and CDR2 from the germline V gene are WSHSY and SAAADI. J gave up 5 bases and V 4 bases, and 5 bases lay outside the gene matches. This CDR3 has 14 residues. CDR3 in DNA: TGCGCCAGCAGTGGGACTAGCAGTAAAGATACGCAGTATTTT. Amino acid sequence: CASSGTSSKDTQYF.

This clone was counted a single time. Written as DNA, the CDR3 is TGTGCCAGCAGCTTAGGCGGGGGGCTAGGAGAGACCCAGTACTTC. Translated: CASSLGGGLGETQYF. The chain carries TRBV7-8 and TRBJ2-5, with TRBD2 identical over 8 bases. CDR1 SGHVS and CDR2 FQNEAQ come from the germline V gene. This CDR3 region has 15 residues. V gave up 1 base and J gave up 4 bases; unmatched junction bases: 5.

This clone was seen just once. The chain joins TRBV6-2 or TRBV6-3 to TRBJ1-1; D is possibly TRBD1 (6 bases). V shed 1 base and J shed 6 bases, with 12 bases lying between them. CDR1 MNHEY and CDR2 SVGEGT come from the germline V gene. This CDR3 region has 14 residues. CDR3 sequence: CASSYYGEGAEAFF. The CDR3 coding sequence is TGTGCCAGCAGTTACTATGGGGAGGGGGCTGAAGCTTTCTTT.

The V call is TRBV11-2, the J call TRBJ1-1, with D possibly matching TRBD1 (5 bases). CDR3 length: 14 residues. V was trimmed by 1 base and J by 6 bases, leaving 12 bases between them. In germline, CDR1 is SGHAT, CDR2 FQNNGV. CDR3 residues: CASSLVGTVAEAFF. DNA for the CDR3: TGTGCCAGCAGCTTAGTAGGGACTGTAGCTGAAGCTTTCTTT.

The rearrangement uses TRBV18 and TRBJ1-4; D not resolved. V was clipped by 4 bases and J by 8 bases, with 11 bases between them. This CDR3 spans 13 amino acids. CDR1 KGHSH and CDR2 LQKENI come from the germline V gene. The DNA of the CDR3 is TGTGCCAGCTCACTCGACTATCTAGAAAAACTGTTTTTT. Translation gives CASSLDYLEKLFF.

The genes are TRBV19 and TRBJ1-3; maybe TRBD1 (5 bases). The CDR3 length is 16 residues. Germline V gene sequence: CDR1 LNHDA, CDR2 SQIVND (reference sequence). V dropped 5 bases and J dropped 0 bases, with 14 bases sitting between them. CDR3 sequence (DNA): TGTGCCAGTAGTCAGACAGCTTTGTACTCTGGAAACACCATATATTTT. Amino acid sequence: CASSQTALYSGNTIYF.

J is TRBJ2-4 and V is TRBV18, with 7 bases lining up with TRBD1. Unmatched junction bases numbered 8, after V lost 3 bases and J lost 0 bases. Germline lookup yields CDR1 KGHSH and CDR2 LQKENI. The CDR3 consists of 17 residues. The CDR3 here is CASSPPGGIEAKNIQYF. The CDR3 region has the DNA TGTGCCAGCTCACCGCCAGGGGGAATAGAAGCCAAAAACATTCAGTACTTC.

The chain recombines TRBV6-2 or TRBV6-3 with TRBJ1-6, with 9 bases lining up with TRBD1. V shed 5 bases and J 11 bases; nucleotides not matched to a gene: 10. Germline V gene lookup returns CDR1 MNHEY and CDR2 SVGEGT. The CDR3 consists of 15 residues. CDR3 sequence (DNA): TGTGCCAGCAGTCCCCGGGACAGGGTCAGAGCACCCCTCCACTTT. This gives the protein CASSPRDRVRAPLHF.

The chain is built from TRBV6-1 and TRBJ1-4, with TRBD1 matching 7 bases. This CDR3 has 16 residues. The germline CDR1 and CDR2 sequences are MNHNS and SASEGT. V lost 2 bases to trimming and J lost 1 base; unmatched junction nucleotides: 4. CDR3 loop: CASSESGTVTNEKLFF. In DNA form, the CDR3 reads TGTGCCAGCAGTGAATCGGGGACAGTAACTAATGAAAAACTGTTTTTT.

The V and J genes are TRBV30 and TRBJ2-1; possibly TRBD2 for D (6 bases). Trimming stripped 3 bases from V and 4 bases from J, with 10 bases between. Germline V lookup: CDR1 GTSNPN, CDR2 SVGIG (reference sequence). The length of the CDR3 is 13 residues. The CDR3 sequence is CAWRGGNYNEQFF. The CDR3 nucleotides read TGTGCCTGGAGAGGCGGGAATTACAATGAGCAGTTCTTC.

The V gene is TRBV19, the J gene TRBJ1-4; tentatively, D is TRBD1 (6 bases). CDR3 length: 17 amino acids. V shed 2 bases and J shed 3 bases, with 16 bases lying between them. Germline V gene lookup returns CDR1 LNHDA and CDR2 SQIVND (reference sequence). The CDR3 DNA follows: TGTGCCAGTAGTATAACAGGGCTCCCTCAGTCTAATGAAAAACTGTTTTTT. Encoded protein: CASSITGLPQSNEKLFF. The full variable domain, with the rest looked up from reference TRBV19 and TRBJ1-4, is DGGITQSPKYLFRKEGQNVTLSCEQNLNHDAMYWYRQDPGQGLRLIYYSQIVNDFQKGDIAEGYSVSREKKESFPLTVTSAQKNPTAFYLCASSITGLPQSNEKLFFGSGTQLSVL.

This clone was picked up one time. CDR3 bases: TGTGCCAGCAGCTTTGACAACGCCTATAATTCACCCCTCCACTTT. It is translated as CASSFDNAYNSPLHF. The J gene is TRBJ1-6, the V gene TRBV7-2; D not certain. This CDR3 contains 15 residues. Germline V gives CDR1 SGHTA, CDR2 FQGNSA. V was trimmed by 3 bases and J by 2 bases, leaving 8 bases between them.

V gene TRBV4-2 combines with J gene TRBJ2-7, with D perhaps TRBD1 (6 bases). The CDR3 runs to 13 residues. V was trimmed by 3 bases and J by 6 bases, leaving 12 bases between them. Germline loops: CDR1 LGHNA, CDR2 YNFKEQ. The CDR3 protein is CASSHLQGREQYF. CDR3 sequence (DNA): TGTGCCAGCAGCCACCTTCAGGGGCGCGAGCAGTACTTC.

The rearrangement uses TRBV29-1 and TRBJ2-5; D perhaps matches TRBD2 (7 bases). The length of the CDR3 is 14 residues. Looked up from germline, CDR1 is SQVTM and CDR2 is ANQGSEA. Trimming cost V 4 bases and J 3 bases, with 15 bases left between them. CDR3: CSVARGAAEETQYF. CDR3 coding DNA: TGCAGCGTTGCTCGGGGGGCGGCAGAAGAGACCCAGTACTTC.

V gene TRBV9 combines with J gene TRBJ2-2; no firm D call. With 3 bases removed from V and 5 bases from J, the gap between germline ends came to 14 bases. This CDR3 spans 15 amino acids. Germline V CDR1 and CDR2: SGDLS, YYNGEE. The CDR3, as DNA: TGTGCCAGCAGCGCCTCAGGTCCCCCGACCGGGGAGCTGTTTTTT. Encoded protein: CASSASGPPTGELFF.

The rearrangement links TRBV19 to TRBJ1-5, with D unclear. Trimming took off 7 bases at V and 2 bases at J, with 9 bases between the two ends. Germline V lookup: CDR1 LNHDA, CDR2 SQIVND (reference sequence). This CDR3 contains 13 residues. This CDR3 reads CASTPRGNQPQHF. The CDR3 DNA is TGTGCCAGTACCCCACGGGGCAATCAGCCCCAGCATTTT.